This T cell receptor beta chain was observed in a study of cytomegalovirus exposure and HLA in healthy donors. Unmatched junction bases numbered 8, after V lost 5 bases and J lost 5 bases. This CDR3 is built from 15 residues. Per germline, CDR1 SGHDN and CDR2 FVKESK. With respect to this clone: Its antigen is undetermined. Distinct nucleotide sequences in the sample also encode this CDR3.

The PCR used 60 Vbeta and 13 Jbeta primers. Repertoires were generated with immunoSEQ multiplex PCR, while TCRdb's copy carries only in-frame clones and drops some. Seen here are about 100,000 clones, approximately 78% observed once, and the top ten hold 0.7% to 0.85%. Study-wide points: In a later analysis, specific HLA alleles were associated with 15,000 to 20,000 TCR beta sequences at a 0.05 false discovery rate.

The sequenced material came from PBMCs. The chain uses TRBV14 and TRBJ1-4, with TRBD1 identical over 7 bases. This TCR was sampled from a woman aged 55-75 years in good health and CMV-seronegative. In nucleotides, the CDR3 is TGTGCCAGCAGCACTAGCGGGACAGCCAATGAAAAACTGTTTTTT. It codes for CASSTSGTANEKLFF.